These 4 T cell receptor beta chains came from one sample sequenced in a study of blood T cell repertoires in COVID-19. Assay used: immunoSEQ multiplex PCR; TCRdb lists only in-frame clones, some missing. This table holds roughly 300,000 clones, roughly 93% found once. Source material: PBMCs or T cells enriched from blood (not recorded which). The receptor source for this set is a middle-aged woman with acute COVID-19.

V is TRBV6-1 and J is TRBJ2-7, with D unclear. CDR1 MNHNS and CDR2 SASEGT come from the germline V gene. V dropped 1 base and J dropped 3 bases, with 7 bases sitting between them. The CDR3 covers 13 residues. CDR3 bases: TGTGCCAGCAGTGAAGTCCAGGTCTACGAGCAGTACTTC. Translated: CASSEVQVYEQYF.

This clone occurred once. The rearrangement joins TRBV11-3 to TRBJ1-1; possible D gene TRBD1, 5 bases. V was trimmed by 5 bases and J by 5 bases, leaving 12 bases between them. The CDR3 is 13 amino acids. The germline CDR1 and CDR2 sequences are SGHNT and YENEEA. The CDR3: CASSPGRGTEAFF. CDR3 DNA sequence: TGTGCCAGCAGCCCCGGCCGGGGGACTGAAGCTTTCTTT.

The rearrangement uses TRBV30 and TRBJ1-2; TRBD1 aligns across 7 bases. The V gene's germline CDR1 is GTSNPN and CDR2 SVGIG (reference sequence). This CDR3 is 15 amino acids long. CDR3 protein: CAGKQGTNLNYGYTF. DNA for the CDR3: TGTGCTGGAAAACAGGGGACCAATTTAAACTATGGCTACACCTTC.

The chain is built from TRBV7-6 and TRBJ2-1; 10 positions match TRBD2. Losses at the gene ends were 3 bases for V and 15 bases for J; bases not matched to a gene: 8. The CDR3 sequence is 13 residues long. Looked up from germline, CDR1 is SGHVS and CDR2 is FNYEAQ. This chain's CDR3 is CASSFQAGGPSFF. CDR3 nucleotides: TGTGCCAGCAGCTTCCAAGCGGGAGGGCCCTCGTTCTTC. The variable domain in full, completed from reference TRBV7-6 and TRBJ2-1, reads GAGVSQSPRYKVTKRGQDVALRCDPISGHVSLYWYRQALGQGPEFLTYFNYEAQQDKSGLPNDRFSAERPEGSISTLTIQRTEQRDSAMYRCASSFQAGGPSFFGPGTRLTVL.